Here is one T cell receptor (beta chain) with its context. Its antigen is not known. This sample is part of a study of cytomegalovirus exposure and HLA in healthy donors. Study-wide findings and caveats: Whilst most TCR sequences proved rare, a subset of public TCRs occurred across many donors. Per published reports, the classifier diagnosed cytomegalovirus status with high specificity and sensitivity.

V dropped 4 bases and J dropped 4 bases, with 9 bases sitting between them. Germline loops: CDR1 MNHNS, CDR2 SASEGT. The CDR3 sequence is 13 residues long. Clones were read by immunoSEQ multiplex PCR, and TCRdb kept only the in-frame ones, dropping some. The table shows about 79,000 clones, with approximately 93% occurring only once. This sequence joins TRBV6-1 and TRBJ2-3; perhaps TRBD2 as D (6 bases). This TCR came from a woman aged 30 to 39 in good health and CMV-seronegative. The sample consisted of PBMCs. CDR3 residues: CASSARDPDTQYF. In nucleotides, the CDR3 is TGTGCCAGCAGTGCGCGGGACCCAGATACGCAGTATTTT.